The T cell receptor (beta chain) described here comes from a study of human T cells and chemical hapten exposure (dated by TCRdb to the early 2020s). A note on the overall study: Libraries were combined into a pool for sequencing, and differences in TCR yield between samples came mainly from small differences in library volumes within the pool. As TCR sequencing controls, five healthy volunteers were used, with blood taken at day 0, 2 weeks and 6 weeks. Peripheral blood TCR repertoire changes were tracked in vivo in alopecia patients during primary and secondary sensitization to the hapten diphenylcyclopropenone (DPC). Results the study describes overall, beyond this receptor: Repeated subsampling changed both the strength of the expansion versus patch-test correlation and the threshold at which the correlation became significant. The number of TCRs above 1 in 1000 frequency did not change with DPC sensitization; there was no evidence of global repertoire structure alterations.

CDR1 and CDR2, looked up from the germline V gene, are MDHEN and SYDVKM. The CDR3 runs 15 amino acids, cysteine and phenylalanine included. Only CDR3 DNA remains: 45 bases, in frame from the first base. V is pared back by 3 bases and J by 0 bases, with 12 bases lying between the germline termini. Library preparation attached unique molecular identifiers to individual cDNA molecules for quantitative, reproducible TCR counting. Each blood RNA sample was used to sequence both TCR alpha and TCR beta chains. In the original analysis: The median number of TCRs per sample was around 100,000, ranging from roughly 20,000 to 690,600. V, J and CDR3 annotation of the TCR reads was carried out using the Decombinator software suite. Every sample was subsampled to the same number of TCRs (28,000) for the PS versus PT1 abundance plots. Expanded TCRs were defined as absent before sensitization and observed at least eight times at the 2-week time point. TCRdb reran the public reads through fastp at Q25 and MiXCR, keeping productive beta chains. Records with the same CDR3 protein are collapsed into one entry carrying the most frequent genes and DNA. These V and J calls rely on TCRdb rather than the paper's analysis. The sample includes around 500 distinct CDR3 sequences, with around 80% observed a single time. Approximately 8.6% of the sample belongs to the ten largest clones.

Details on this clonotype: This receptor's antigen is unknown. No base quality information exists; no much larger clone differs at one position.

Total RNA was extracted from unfractionated whole blood that had been collected in Tempus Blood RNA tubes. Specimen: whole blood. Recombination joined TRBV28 with TRBJ2-7; the D gene is not confidently resolved. This sequence was found in a human donor with alopecia, or a healthy volunteer (not recorded which). Some clones in this sample may be carry-over from other donors' samples. This table probably holds off-target reads from a library built for another chain. Here is the DNA: TGTGCCAGCAGTTTTCCCCGGACCAGCTCCTACGAGCAGTACTTC. Its protein reads: CASSFPRTSSYEQYF. With the portions outside the CDR3 filled from the reference TRBV28 and TRBJ2-7 genes, the complete variable region becomes DVKVTQSSRYLVKRTGEKVFLECVQDMDHENMFWYRQDPGLGLRLIYFSYDVKMKEKGDIPEGYSVSREKKERFSLILESASTNQTSMYLCASSFPRTSSYEQYFGPGTRLTVT.